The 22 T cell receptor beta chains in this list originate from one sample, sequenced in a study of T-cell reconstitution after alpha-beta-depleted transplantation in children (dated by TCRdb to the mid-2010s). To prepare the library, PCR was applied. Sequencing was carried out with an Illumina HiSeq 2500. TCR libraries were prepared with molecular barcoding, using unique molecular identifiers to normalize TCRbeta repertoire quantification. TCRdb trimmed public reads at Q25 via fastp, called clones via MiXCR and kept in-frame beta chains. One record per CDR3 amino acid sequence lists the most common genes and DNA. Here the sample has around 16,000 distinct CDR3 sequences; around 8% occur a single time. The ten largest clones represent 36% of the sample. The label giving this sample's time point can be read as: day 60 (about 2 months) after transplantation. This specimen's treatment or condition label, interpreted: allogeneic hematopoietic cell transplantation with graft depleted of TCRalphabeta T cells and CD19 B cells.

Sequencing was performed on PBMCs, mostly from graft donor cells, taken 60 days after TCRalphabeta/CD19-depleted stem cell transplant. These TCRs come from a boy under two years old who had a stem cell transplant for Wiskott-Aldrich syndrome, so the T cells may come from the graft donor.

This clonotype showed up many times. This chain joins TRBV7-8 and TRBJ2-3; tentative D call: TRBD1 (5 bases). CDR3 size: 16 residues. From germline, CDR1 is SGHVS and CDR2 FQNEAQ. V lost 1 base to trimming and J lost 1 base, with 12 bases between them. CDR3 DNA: TGTGCCAGCAGCTTAGATGAAGGGGCCCGCACAGATACGCAGTATTTT. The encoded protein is CASSLDEGARTDTQYF.

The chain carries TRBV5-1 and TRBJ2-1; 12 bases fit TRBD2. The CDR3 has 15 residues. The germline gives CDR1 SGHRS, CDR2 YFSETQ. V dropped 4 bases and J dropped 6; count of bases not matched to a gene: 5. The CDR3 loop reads CASSHLAGGGNEQFF. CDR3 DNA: TGCGCCAGCAGCCATCTAGCGGGGGGGGGCAATGAGCAGTTCTTC.

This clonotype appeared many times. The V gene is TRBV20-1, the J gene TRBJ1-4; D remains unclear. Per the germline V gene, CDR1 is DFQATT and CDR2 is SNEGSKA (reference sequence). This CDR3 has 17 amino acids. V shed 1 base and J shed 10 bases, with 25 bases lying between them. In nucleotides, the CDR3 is TGCAGTGCTAGAGTCGATCCCCAGGACGAGACGGAAGGAAAACTGTTTTTT. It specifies CSARVDPQDETEGKLFF.

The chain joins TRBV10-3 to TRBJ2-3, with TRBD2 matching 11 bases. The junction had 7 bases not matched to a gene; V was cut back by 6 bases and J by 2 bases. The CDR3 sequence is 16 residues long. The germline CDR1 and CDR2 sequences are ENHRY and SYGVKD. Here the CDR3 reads CAISKLAGVNTDTQYF. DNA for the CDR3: TGTGCCATCAGCAAACTAGCGGGGGTGAACACAGATACGCAGTATTTT.

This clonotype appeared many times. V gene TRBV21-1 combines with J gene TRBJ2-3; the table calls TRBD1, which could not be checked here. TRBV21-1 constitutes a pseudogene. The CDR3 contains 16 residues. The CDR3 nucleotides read TGTGCCAGCAGCAAATTGGACAGGAATGTGACAGATACGCAGTATTTT. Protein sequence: CASSKLDRNVTDTQYF.

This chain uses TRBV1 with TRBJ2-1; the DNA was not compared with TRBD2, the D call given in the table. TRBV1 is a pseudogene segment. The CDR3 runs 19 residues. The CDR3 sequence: CCRGQDPGLAGGTRGEQFF. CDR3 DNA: TGCTGCAGGGGCCAGGATCCGGGCTTGGCGGGAGGCACTAGGGGTGAGCAGTTCTTC.

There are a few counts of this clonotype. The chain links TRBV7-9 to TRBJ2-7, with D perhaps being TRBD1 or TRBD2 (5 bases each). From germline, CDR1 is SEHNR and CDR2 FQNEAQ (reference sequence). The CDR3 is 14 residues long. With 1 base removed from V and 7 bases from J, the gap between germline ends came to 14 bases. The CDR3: CASSLVGTTGEQYF. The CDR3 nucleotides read TGTGCCAGCAGCTTAGTCGGGACCACCGGGGAGCAGTACTTC. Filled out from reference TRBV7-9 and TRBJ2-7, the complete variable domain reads DTGVSQNPRHKITKRGQNVTFRCDPISEHNRLYWYRQTLGQGPEFLTYFQNEAQLEKSRLLSDRFSAERPKGSFSTLEIQRTEQGDSAMYLCASSLVGTTGEQYFGPGTRLTVT.

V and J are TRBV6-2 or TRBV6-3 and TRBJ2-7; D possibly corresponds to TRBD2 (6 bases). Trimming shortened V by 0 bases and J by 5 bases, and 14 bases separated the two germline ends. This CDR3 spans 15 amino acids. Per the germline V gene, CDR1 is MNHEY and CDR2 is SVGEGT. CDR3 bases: TGTGCCAGCAGTTACTCGTTACTAGCCATCAACGAGCAGTACTTC. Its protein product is CASSYSLLAINEQYF.

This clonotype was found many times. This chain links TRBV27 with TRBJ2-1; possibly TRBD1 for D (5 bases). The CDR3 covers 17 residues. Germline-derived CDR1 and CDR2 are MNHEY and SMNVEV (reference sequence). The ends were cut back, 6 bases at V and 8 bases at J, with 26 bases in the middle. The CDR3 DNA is TGTGCCAGCAGATTTTCCATAGGCAGGGCCTATCGGGATGAGCAGTTCTTC. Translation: CASRFSIGRAYRDEQFF.

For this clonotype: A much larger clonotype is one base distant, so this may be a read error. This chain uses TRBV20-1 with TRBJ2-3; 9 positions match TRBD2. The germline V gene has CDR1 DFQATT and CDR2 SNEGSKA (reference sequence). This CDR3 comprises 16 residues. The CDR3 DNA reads TGCTGTGCTAGAGATGTAGCGGGAGTTAGCACAGATACGCAGTATTTT. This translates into CCARDVAGVSTDTQYF.

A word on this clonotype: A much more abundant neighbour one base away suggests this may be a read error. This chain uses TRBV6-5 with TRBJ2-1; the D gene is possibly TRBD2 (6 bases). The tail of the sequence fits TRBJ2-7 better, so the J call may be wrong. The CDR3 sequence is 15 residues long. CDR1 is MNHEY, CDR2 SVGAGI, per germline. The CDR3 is CASSYGASAYNEQYF. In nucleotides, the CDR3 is TGTGCCAGCAGTTACGGGGCTAGCGCTTACAATGAGCAGTACTTC.

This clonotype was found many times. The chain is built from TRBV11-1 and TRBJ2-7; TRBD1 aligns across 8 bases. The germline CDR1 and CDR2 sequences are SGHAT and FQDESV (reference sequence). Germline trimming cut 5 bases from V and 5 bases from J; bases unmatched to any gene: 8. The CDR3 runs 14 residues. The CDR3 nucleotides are TGTGCCAGCAGCGCCTGGACAGGGAAGAACGAGCAGTACTTC. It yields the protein CASSAWTGKNEQYF.

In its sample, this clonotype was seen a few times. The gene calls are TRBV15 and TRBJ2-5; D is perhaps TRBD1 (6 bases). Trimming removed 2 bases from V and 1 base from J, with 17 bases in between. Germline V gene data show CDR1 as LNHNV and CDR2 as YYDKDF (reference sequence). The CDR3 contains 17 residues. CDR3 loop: CATSRPTMTGTQETQYF. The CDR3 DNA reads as TGTGCCACCAGCAGACCCACTATGACAGGAACCCAAGAGACCCAGTACTTC.

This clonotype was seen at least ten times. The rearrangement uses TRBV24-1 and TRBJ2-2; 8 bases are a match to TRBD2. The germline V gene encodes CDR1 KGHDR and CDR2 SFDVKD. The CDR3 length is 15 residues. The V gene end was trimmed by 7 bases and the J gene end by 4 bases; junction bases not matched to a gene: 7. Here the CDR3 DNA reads TGTGCCACCAGGGGGCCCGGGACTAGCACCGGGGAGCTGTTTTTT. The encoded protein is CATRGPGTSTGELFF.

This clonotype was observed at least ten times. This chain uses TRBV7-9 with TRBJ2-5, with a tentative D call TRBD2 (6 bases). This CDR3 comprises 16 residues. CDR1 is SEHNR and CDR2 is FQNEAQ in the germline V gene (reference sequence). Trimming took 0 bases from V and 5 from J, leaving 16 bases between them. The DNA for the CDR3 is TGTGCCAGCAGCTTAGCGTTGGGACTCGGAGGGGAGACCCAGTACTTC. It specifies CASSLALGLGGETQYF. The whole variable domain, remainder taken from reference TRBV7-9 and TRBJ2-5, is DTGVSQNPRHKITKRGQNVTFRCDPISEHNRLYWYRQTLGQGPEFLTYFQNEAQLEKSRLLSDRFSAERPKGSFSTLEIQRTEQGDSAMYLCASSLALGLGGETQYFGPGTRLLVL.

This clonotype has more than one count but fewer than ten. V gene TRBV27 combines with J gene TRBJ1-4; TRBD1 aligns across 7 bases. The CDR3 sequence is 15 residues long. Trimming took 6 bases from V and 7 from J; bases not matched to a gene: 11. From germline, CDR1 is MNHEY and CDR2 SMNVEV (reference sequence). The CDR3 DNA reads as TGTGCCAGCAGACCCGCCCTAAACAGGGGTGAAAAACTGTTTTTT. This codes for CASRPALNRGEKLFF.

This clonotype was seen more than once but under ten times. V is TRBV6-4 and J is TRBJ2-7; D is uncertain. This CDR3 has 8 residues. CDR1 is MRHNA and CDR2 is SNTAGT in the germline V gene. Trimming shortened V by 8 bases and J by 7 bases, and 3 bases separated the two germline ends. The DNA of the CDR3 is TGTGCCAGCTGGGAGCAGTACTTC. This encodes CASWEQYF.

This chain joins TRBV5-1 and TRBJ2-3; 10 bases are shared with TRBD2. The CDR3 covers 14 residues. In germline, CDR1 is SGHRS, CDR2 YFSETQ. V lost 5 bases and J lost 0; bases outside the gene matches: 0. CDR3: CASRTSGSTDTQYF. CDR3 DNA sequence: TGCGCCAGCAGGACTAGCGGGAGCACAGATACGCAGTATTTT.

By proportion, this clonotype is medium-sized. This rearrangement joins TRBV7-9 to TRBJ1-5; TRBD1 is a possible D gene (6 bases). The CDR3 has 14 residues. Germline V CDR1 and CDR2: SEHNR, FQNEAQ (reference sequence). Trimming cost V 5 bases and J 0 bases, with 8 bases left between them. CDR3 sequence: CASSQGTSNQPQHF. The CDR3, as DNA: TGTGCCAGCAGCCAGGGGACTAGCAATCAGCCCCAGCATTTT.

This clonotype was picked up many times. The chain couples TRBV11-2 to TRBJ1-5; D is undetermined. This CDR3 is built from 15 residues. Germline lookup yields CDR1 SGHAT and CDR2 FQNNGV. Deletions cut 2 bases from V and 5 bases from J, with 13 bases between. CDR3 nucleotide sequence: TGTGCCAGCAGCTTAAGTTCCGGAGAATATCAGCCCCAGCATTTT. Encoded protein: CASSLSSGEYQPQHF.

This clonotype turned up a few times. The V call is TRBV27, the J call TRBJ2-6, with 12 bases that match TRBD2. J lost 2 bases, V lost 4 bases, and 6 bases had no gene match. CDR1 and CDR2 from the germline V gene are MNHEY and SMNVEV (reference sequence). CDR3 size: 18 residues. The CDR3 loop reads CASSSLLAGGPGANVLTF. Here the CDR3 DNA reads TGTGCCAGCAGTTCGCTTCTAGCGGGAGGGCCTGGGGCCAACGTCCTGACTTTC.

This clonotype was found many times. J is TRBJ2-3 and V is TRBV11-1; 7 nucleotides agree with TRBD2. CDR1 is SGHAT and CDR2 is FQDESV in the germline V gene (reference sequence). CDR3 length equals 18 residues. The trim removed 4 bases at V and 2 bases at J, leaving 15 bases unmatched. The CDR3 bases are TGTGCCAGCAGCTCTTTAAAGGTGGGGCTAGCGGTCACAGATACGCAGTATTTT. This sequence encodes CASSSLKVGLAVTDTQYF.